A single sample is the source of the 19 T cell receptor beta chains below, sequenced in a study of radiation and T cells in renal cell carcinoma. The assay was immunoSEQ multiplex PCR, and TCRdb's table has in-frame clones only and misses some. The data contain tens of thousands of clones, roughly 82% of them singletons. The time point denotes: blood 4 weeks post-SBRT, at nephrectomy. Documented treatment: 15 Gy SBRT to primary tumor, nephrectomy 4 weeks later. Sequenced material: blood, taken from a patient whose treatment included radiotherapy and nephrectomy. The receptors were gathered from a woman aged 70-85 years with renal cell carcinoma.

In this sample, this clone turned up many times. V is TRBV7-7 and J is TRBJ2-1; the D gene could be TRBD1 or TRBD2 (5 bases each). Looked up from germline, CDR1 is SSHAT and CDR2 is FNYEAQ (reference sequence). V was cut by 5 bases and J by 8 bases, with 19 bases left in between. The CDR3 extends over 15 amino acids. CDR3 nucleotides: TGTGCCAGCAGCGCCTCGGGTGGGGGAATTCATGAGCAGTTCTTC. Its translation: CASSASGGGIHEQFF.

The chain is built from TRBV7-2 and TRBJ1-5; D unresolved. The V gene's germline CDR1 is SGHTA and CDR2 FQGNSA. V dropped 5 bases and J dropped 4 bases, with 15 bases sitting between them. This CDR3 spans 15 amino acids. In nucleotides, the CDR3 is TGTGCCAGCAGCCCCCAGGAGGGCCATAATCAGCCCCAGCATTTT. This gives the protein CASSPQEGHNQPQHF.

This chain links TRBV11-1 with TRBJ1-3, with TRBD1 as a possible D gene (5 bases). The CDR3 runs to 14 residues. From germline, CDR1 is SGHAT and CDR2 FQDESV (reference sequence). Between the trimmed V and J ends, which lost 7 bases and 2 bases, there was a span of 12 bases. CDR3 sequence reads: CASTISRAGNTIYF. CDR3 nucleotide sequence: TGTGCCAGCACCATCTCCAGGGCTGGAAACACCATATATTTT.

This sequence joins TRBV29-1 and TRBJ1-3; unclear D gene. V dropped 3 bases and J dropped 2 bases, with 8 bases sitting between them. CDR1 is SQVTM and CDR2 is ANQGSEA in the germline V gene. The CDR3 spans 13 residues. The DNA of the CDR3 is TGCAGCGTTGAGCTGCAGGCTGGAAACACCATATATTTT. Translating it yields CSVELQAGNTIYF.

The CDR3 loop reads CASSLRAGGEYHSNQPQHF. CDR3 coding DNA: TGTGCCAGCAGTCTAAGGGCCGGAGGGGAATACCATAGCAATCAGCCCCAGCATTTT. The J gene is TRBJ1-5, the V gene TRBV27; maybe TRBD1 (5 bases). With 5 bases removed from V and 0 bases from J, the gap between germline ends came to 23 bases. Germline V gene data show CDR1 as MNHEY and CDR2 as SMNVEV (reference sequence). CDR3 length: 19 residues.

The rearrangement uses TRBV2 and TRBJ2-5, with 12 bases lining up with TRBD2. CDR1 and CDR2 from the germline V gene are SNHLY and FYNNEI. Trimming at V came to 3 bases and at J to 6 bases, leaving 8 bases not matched to a gene. The CDR3 has 16 amino acids. The CDR3 DNA reads TGTGCCAGCAGTGAGCCTCTAGCGGGGGGGCCAAAGACCCAGTACTTC. This gives the protein CASSEPLAGGPKTQYF.

By frequency in the sample, this clone is medium-sized. This chain links TRBV27 with TRBJ2-7; D remains unclear. This CDR3 contains 13 residues. Germline V CDR1 and CDR2: MNHEY, SMNVEV (reference sequence). The V and J ends lost 4 bases and 7 bases respectively, with 14 bases between them. As DNA, the CDR3 is TGTGCCAGCAGTTCGACGGTAGCCGGGGAGCAGTACTTC. This sequence encodes CASSSTVAGEQYF.

V gene TRBV4-1 combines with J gene TRBJ1-5; 10 positions match TRBD1. J lost 3 bases, V lost 0 bases, and 2 bases had no gene match. CDR3 length: 16 amino acids. Looked up from germline, CDR1 is MGHRA and CDR2 is YSYEKL. This chain's CDR3 is CASSQEGTGVNQPQHF. The CDR3 DNA sequence: TGCGCCAGCAGCCAAGAGGGGACAGGGGTCAATCAGCCCCAGCATTTT.

This chain uses TRBV27 with TRBJ2-1; D perhaps matches TRBD1 (6 bases). CDR1 and CDR2 (germline): MNHEY, SMNVEV (reference sequence). Trimming took 0 bases from V and 4 from J, leaving 7 bases between them. The CDR3 has 14 amino acids. CDR3 amino acids: CASSLSTGYNEQFF. The CDR3 nucleotides read TGTGCCAGCAGTTTATCCACAGGGTACAATGAGCAGTTCTTC.

This clone was seen just once. The CDR3 DNA reads TGTGCCAGTAGTATAGATGCCCCTCTCTATGGCTACACCTTC. It specifies CASSIDAPLYGYTF. The rearrangement uses TRBV19 and TRBJ1-2; D gene ambiguous. CDR3 size: 14 residues. Germline lookup yields CDR1 LNHDA and CDR2 SQIVND (reference sequence). V was pared by 0 bases and J by 4 bases, with 9 bases between.

This chain joins TRBV6-5 and TRBJ2-3, with 12 nucleotides matching TRBD1. The CDR3 loop spans 16 amino acids. Germline V lookup: CDR1 MNHEY, CDR2 SVGAGI. The V gene end was trimmed by 0 bases and the J gene end by 2 bases; junction bases not matched to a gene: 0. The CDR3 bases are TGTGCCAGCAGTTACTCGGGACAGGGGGCCACAGATACGCAGTATTTT. This codes for CASSYSGQGATDTQYF.

This chain uses TRBV7-8 with TRBJ2-1, with D unclear. Trimming cost V 0 bases and J 4 bases, with 7 bases left between them. Germline V gene data show CDR1 as SGHVS and CDR2 as FQNEAQ. CDR3 size: 14 residues. The CDR3 protein is CASSLARLYNEQFF. The CDR3 nucleotides read TGTGCCAGCAGCTTAGCGAGACTGTACAATGAGCAGTTCTTC.

This CDR3 is CASSSSQTQYF. The CDR3 DNA sequence: TGTGCCAGCAGCTCAAGTCAGACCCAGTACTTC. The V gene is TRBV7-8, the J gene TRBJ2-5; D call uncertain. The length of the CDR3 is 11 residues. The germline V and J ends were trimmed by 4 bases and 6 bases, with 6 bases remaining between them. In germline, CDR1 is SGHVS, CDR2 FQNEAQ. Full variable domain (outside the CDR3, taken from reference TRBV7-8 and TRBJ2-5): GAGVSQSPRYKVAKRGQDVALRCDPISGHVSLFWYQQALGQGPEFLTYFQNEAQLDKSGLPSDRFFAERPEGSVSTLKIQRTQQEDSAVYLCASSSSQTQYFGPGTRLLVL.

V usage is TRBV7-8 and J usage is TRBJ1-5, with D possibly TRBD1 on 5 matching bases. Trimming removed 5 bases from V and 3 bases from J, with 20 bases in between. In germline, CDR1 is SGHVS, CDR2 FQNEAQ. The CDR3 is made up of 17 amino acids. The chain's CDR3 is CASSKTGTLTINQPQHF. Here the CDR3 DNA reads TGTGCCAGCAGCAAGACCGGGACCCTTACTATCAATCAGCCCCAGCATTTT.

A remark on this clone: As the CDR3 is not closed by the conserved phenylalanine or tryptophan, this likely results from a read error. The V and J genes are TRBV6-1 and TRBJ1-2; no reliable D call. This CDR3 has 15 residues. Trimming cost V 1 base and J 4 bases, with 13 bases left between them. From germline, CDR1 is MNHNS and CDR2 SASEGT. The CDR3 spells CASSEGYRTFYGYTL. The CDR3 DNA sequence: TGTGCCAGCAGTGAAGGGTACAGAACCTTCTATGGCTACACCCTC.

This clone was recorded a few times. The chain combines TRBV5-5 with TRBJ2-7, with TRBD1 matching 9 bases. Germline values: CDR1 SGHKS, CDR2 YYEKEE (reference sequence). After removal of 5 bases from V and 0 bases from J, the junction contained 9 bases not matched to a gene. This CDR3 has 16 amino acids. CDR3 protein: CASSPTGGSGSYEQYF. The CDR3 DNA is TGTGCCAGCAGTCCTACAGGGGGCTCGGGCTCCTACGAGCAGTACTTC.

In regard to this clone: The conserved phenylalanine or tryptophan is not found at the CDR3 terminus, so this likely reflects a read error. Because the CDR3's place on the DNA is in doubt, the DNA is left out and the CDR3 is given as listed by TCRdb. The chain carries TRBV20-1 and TRBJ1-1. Both ends counted, the CDR3 spans 11 residues. Germline V gene sequence: CDR1 DFQATT, CDR2 SNEGSKA (reference sequence). CDR3 in amino acids: CSAPGREPLSS.

The chain links TRBV9 to TRBJ2-7, with D perhaps TRBD1 or TRBD2 (7 bases each). V lost 1 base and J lost 7, with 12 bases in between. Germline CDR1 and CDR2: SGDLS and YYNGEE. The CDR3 length is 13 residues. CDR3 region: CASSVQGEGEQYF. The CDR3 DNA reads as TGTGCCAGCAGCGTACAGGGGGAGGGGGAGCAGTACTTC.

V usage is TRBV5-1 and J usage is TRBJ2-5, with a tentative D call TRBD2 (5 bases). The CDR3 totals 14 residues. CDR1 SGHRS and CDR2 YFSETQ come from the germline V gene. V was trimmed by 4 bases and J by 5 bases, leaving 15 bases between them. This CDR3 reads CASSTSGLGETQYF. CDR3 in DNA: TGCGCCAGCAGCACCAGCGGCCTCGGTGAGACCCAGTACTTC. Drawing the rest from reference TRBV5-1 and TRBJ2-5, the complete variable domain is KAGVTQTPRYLIKTRGQQVTLSCSPISGHRSVSWYQQTPGQGLQFLFEYFSETQRNKGNFPGRFSGRQFSNSRSEMNVSTLELGDSALYLCASSTSGLGETQYFGPGTRLLVL.